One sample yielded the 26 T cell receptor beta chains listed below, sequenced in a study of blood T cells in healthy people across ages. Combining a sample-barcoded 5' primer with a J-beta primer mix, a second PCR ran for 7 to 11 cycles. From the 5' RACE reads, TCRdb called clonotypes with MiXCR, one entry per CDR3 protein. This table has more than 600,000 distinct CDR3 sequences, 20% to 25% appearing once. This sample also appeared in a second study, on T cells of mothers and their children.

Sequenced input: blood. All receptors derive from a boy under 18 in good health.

The CDR3 DNA follows: TGCGCCAGCAGCCAAGAGTTCGCGGGCTCCTACAATGAGCAGTTCTTC. Encoded protein: CASSQEFAGSYNEQFF. V is TRBV4-3 and J is TRBJ2-1; maybe TRBD2 (5 bases). This CDR3 comprises 16 residues. CDR1 and CDR2 (germline): LGHNA, YSLEER. V was pared by 0 bases and J by 0 bases, with 9 bases between.

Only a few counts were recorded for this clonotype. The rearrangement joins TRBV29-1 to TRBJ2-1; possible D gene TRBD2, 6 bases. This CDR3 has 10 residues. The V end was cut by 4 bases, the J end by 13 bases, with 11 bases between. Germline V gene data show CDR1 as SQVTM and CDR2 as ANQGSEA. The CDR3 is CSVGEGGQFF. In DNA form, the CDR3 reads TGCAGCGTTGGCGAGGGAGGACAGTTCTTC.

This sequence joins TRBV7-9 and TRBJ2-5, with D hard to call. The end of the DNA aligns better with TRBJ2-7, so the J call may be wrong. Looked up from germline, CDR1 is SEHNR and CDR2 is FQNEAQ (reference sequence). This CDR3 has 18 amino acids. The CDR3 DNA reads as TGTGCCAGCAGCTTAGAACCTCCGGTCTGGGGAAGCTCCTACGAGCAGTACTTC. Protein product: CASSLEPPVWGSSYEQYF.

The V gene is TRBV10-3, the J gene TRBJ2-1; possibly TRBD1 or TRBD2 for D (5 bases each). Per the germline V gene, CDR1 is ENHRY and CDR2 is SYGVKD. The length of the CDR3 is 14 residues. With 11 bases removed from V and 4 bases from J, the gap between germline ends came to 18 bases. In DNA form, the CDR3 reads TGTGCCCTATCCCCGGGACGACCTTACAATGAGCAGTTCTTC. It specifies CALSPGRPYNEQFF.

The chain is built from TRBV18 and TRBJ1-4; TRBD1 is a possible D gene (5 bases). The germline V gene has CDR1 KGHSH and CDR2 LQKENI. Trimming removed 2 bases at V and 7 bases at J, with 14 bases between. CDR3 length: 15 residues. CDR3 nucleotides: TGTGCCAGCTCACCATCGGTAGACAGTTCTGAAAAACTGTTTTTT. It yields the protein CASSPSVDSSEKLFF.

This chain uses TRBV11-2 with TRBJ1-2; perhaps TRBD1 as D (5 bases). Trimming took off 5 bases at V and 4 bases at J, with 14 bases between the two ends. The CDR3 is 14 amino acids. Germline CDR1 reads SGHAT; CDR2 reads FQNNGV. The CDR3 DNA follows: TGTGCCAGCAGCCTACGGGGCCAGGTCTATGGCTACACCTTC. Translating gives CASSLRGQVYGYTF. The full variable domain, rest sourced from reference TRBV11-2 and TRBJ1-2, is EAGVAQSPRYKIIEKRQSVAFWCNPISGHATLYWYQQILGQGPKLLIQFQNNGVVDDSQLPKDRFSAERLKGVDSTLKIQPAKLEDSAVYLCASSLRGQVYGYTFGSGTRLTVV.

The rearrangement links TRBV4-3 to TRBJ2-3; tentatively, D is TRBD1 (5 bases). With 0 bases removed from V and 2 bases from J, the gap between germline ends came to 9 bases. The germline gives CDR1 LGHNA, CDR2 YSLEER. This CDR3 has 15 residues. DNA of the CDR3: TGCGCCAGCAGCCAAGAAAGGGGTCTCACAGATACGCAGTATTTT. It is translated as CASSQERGLTDTQYF.

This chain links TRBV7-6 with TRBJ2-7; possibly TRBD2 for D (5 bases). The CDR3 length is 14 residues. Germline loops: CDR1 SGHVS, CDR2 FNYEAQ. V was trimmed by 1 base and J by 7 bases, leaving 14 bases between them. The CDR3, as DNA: TGTGCCAGCAGCTTAGAACCGGCAACGGGGGAGCAGTACTTC. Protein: CASSLEPATGEQYF.

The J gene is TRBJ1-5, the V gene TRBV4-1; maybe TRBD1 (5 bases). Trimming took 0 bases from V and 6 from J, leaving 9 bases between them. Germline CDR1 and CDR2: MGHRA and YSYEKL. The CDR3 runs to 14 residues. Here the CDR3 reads CASSQDMQGQPQHF. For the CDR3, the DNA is TGCGCCAGCAGCCAAGATATGCAGGGTCAGCCCCAGCATTTT.

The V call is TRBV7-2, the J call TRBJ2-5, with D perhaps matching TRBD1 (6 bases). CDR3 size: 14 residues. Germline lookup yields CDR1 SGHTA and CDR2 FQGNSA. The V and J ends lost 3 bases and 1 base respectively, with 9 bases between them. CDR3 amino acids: CASSFDRLQETQYF. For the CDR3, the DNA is TGTGCCAGCAGCTTCGACAGGCTCCAAGAGACCCAGTACTTC.

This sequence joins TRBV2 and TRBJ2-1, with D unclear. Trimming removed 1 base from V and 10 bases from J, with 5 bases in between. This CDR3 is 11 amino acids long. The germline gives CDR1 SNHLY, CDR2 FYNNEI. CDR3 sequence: CASSEGVEQFF. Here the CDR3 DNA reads TGTGCCAGCAGTGAAGGGGTAGAGCAGTTCTTC.

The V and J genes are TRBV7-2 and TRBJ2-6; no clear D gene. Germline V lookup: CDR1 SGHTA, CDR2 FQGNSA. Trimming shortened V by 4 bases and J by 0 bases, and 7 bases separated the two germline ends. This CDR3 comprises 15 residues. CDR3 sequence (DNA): TGTGCCAGCAGCTCTTTCTTCTCTGGGGCCAACGTCCTGACTTTC. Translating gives CASSSFFSGANVLTF.

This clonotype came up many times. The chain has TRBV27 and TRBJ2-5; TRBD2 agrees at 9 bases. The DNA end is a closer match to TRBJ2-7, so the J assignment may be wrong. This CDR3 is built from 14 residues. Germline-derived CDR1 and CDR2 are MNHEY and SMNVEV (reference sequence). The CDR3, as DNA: TGTGCCAGCAGCCCTCTAGCGGGGAGCTACGAGCAGTACTTC. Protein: CASSPLAGSYEQYF.

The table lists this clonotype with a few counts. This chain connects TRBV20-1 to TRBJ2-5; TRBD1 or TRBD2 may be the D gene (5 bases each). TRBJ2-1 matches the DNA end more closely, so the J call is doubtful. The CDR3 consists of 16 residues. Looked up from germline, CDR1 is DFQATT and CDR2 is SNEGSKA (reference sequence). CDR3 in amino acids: CSARGYEGQTYNEQFF. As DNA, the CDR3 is TGCAGTGCTAGAGGTTACGAGGGGCAAACCTACAATGAGCAGTTCTTC.

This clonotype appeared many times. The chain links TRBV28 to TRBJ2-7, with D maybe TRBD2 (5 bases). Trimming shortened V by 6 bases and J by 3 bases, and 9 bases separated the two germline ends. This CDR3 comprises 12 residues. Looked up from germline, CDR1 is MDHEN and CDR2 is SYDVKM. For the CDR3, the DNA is TGTGCCAGCAGCCGGGAACTCTACGAGCAGTACTTC. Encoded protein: CASSRELYEQYF.

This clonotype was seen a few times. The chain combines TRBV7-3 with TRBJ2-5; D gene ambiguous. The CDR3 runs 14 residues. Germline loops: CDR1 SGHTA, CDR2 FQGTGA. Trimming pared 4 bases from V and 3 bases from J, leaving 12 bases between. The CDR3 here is CASSSNVPKETQYF. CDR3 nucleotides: TGTGCCAGCAGCTCAAACGTCCCGAAAGAGACCCAGTACTTC.

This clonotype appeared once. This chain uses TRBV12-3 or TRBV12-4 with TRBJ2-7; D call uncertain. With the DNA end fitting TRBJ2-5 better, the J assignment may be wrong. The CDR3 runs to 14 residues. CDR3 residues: CASSLGQIGETQYF. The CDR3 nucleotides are TGTGCCAGCAGTTTAGGACAAATTGGAGAGACCCAGTACTTC.

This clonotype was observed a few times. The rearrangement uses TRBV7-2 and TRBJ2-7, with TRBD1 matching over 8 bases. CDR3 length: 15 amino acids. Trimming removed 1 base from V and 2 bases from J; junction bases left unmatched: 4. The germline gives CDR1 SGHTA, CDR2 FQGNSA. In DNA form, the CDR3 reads TGTGCCAGCAGCTTAGTACTGGGACAGGCCTACGAGCAGTACTTC. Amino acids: CASSLVLGQAYEQYF.

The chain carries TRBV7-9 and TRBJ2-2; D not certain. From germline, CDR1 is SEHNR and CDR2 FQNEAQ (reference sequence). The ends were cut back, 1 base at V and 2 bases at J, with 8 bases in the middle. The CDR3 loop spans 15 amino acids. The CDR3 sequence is CASSLDPDNTGELFF. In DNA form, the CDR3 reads TGTGCCAGCAGCTTAGATCCAGATAACACCGGGGAGCTGTTTTTT.

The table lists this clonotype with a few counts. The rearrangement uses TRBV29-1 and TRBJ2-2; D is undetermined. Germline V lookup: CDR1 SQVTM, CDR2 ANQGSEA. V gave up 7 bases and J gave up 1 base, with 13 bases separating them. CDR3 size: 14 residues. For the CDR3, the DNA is TGCAGCGCTCTTGACTCGGGGAACACCGGGGAGCTGTTTTTT. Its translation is CSALDSGNTGELFF.

CDR3 amino acids: CASGDSTNEKLFF. The CDR3 DNA sequence: TGCGCCAGTGGGGACAGTACTAATGAAAAACTGTTTTTT. The chain combines TRBV5-1 with TRBJ1-4, with 7 bases that match TRBD1. Looked up from germline, CDR1 is SGHRS and CDR2 is YFSETQ. V lost 8 bases and J lost 2; bases outside the gene matches: 3. This CDR3 has 13 amino acids.

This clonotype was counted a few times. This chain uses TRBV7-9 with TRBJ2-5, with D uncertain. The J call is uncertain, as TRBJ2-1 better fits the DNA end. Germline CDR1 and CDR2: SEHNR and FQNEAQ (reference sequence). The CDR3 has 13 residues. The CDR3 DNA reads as TGTGCCAGCCCTCCCAGCGACGCCAATGAGCAGTTCTTC. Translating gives CASPPSDANEQFF.

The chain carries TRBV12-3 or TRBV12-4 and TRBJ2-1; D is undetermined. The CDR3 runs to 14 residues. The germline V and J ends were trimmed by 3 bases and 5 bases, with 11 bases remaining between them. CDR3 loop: CASSFVRANNEQFF. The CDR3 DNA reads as TGTGCCAGCAGTTTTGTCCGGGCAAACAATGAGCAGTTCTTC.

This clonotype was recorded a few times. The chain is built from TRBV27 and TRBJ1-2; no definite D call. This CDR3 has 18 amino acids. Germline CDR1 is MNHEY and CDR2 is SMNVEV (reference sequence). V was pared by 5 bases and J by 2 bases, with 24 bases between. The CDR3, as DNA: TGTGCCAGCAGTCCGATAGCCCCCCTGGACCGCCCCAACTATGGCTACACCTTC. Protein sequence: CASSPIAPLDRPNYGYTF.

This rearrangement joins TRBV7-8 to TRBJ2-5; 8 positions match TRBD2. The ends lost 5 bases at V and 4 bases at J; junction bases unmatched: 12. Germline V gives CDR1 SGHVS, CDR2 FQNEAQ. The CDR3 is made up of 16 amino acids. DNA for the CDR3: TGTGCCAGCAGCCGCGGCCGGGAGGGGTTGACAGAGACCCAGTACTTC. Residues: CASSRGREGLTETQYF. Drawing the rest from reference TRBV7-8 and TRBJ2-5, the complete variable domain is GAGVSQSPRYKVAKRGQDVALRCDPISGHVSLFWYQQALGQGPEFLTYFQNEAQLDKSGLPSDRFFAERPEGSVSTLKIQRTQQEDSAVYLCASSRGREGLTETQYFGPGTRLLVL.

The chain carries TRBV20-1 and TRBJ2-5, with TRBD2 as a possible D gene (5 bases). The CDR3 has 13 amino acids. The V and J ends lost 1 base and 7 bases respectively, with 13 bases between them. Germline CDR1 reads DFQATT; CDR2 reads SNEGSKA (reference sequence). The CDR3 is CSARVEGFRTQYF. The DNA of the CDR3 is TGCAGTGCTAGAGTAGAGGGATTCAGGACCCAGTACTTC.